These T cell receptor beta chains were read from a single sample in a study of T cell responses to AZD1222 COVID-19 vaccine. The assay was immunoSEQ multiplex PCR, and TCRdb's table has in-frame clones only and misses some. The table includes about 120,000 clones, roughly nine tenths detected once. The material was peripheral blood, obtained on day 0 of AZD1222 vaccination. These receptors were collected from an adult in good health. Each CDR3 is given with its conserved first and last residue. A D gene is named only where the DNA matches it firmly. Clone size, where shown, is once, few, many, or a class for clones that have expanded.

CDR3 DNA: TGTGCCAGCAGCTTTCTCGCGGGAGGGCCGGGTGAGCAGTTCTTC
CDR3 protein: CASSFLAGGPGEQFF
J gene: TRBJ2-1
V gene: TRBV7-3
D gene: TRBD2
clone size: NA

CDR3 DNA: TGTGCCACCAGTGATCCCCGGACGGGGAGCAATCAGCCCCAGCATTTT
CDR3 protein: CATSDPRTGSNQPQHF
J gene: TRBJ1-5
V gene: TRBV24-1
D gene: NA
clone size: NA

CDR3 DNA: TGTGCCAGTGGTGGACAGGGGCATTCACCCCTCCACTTT
CDR3 protein: CASGGQGHSPLHF
J gene: TRBJ1-6
V gene: TRBV19
D gene: TRBD1
clone size: NA

CDR3 DNA: TGTGCCAGCAGCTACCGGGGACAGGGGGTTTACGAGCAGTACTTC
CDR3 protein: CASSYRGQGVYEQYF
J gene: TRBJ2-7
V gene: TRBV27
D gene: TRBD1
clone size: NA

CDR3 DNA: TGTGCCTTGGATACAGGGGGCGGTCAGCCCCAGCATTTT
CDR3 protein: CALDTGGGQPQHF
J gene: TRBJ1-5
V gene: TRBV30
D gene: TRBD1
clone size: once

CDR3 DNA: TGTGCCAGCAGCCCAGGGGGCCATTACGAGCAGTACTTC
CDR3 protein: CASSPGGHYEQYF
J gene: TRBJ2-7
V gene: TRBV7-3
D gene: TRBD1
clone size: NA

CDR3 DNA: TGTGCCAGCAGCCTAACGGTGAGGAAAGATGAAAAACTGTTTTTT
CDR3 protein: CASSLTVRKDEKLFF
J gene: TRBJ1-4
V gene: TRBV6-6
D gene: NA
clone size: NA

CDR3 DNA: TGTGCCAGCTCACCCAGCGAGGGTCCCCAAGGGACCCAGTACTTC
CDR3 protein: CASSPSEGPQGTQYF
J gene: TRBJ2-5
V gene: TRBV18
D gene: NA
clone size: NA

CDR3 DNA: TGTGCCAGCTCACCGACGGTGAACTATGGCTACACCTTC
CDR3 protein: CASSPTVNYGYTF
J gene: TRBJ1-2
V gene: TRBV18
D gene: NA
clone size: NA

CDR3 DNA: TGTGCCAGCAGCGACGGCGGCAATCAGCCCCAGCATTTT
CDR3 protein: CASSDGGNQPQHF
J gene: TRBJ1-5
V gene: TRBV12-3/TRBV12-4
D gene: NA
clone size: NA

CDR3 DNA: TGTGCCTGGAGCAAGGGGGTTATGAGAGAGACCCAGTACTTC
CDR3 protein: CAWSKGVMRETQYF
J gene: TRBJ2-5
V gene: TRBV30
D gene: NA
clone size: NA

CDR3 DNA: TGTGCCAGCAGCTTAGATCGGAGCGGGAGGACTTCCTACGAGCAGTACTTC
CDR3 protein: CASSLDRSGRTSYEQYF
J gene: TRBJ2-7
V gene: TRBV11-3
D gene: TRBD2
clone size: NA

CDR3 DNA: TGTGCCAGCAGCGCCCTCCTAGCGCAAGAGACCCAGTACTTC
CDR3 protein: CASSALLAQETQYF
J gene: TRBJ2-5
V gene: TRBV11-1
D gene: NA
clone size: NA

CDR3 DNA: TGTGCCAGCAGTACCAGGAATCAGCCCCAGCATTTT
CDR3 protein: CASSTRNQPQHF
J gene: TRBJ1-5
V gene: TRBV6-2/TRBV6-3
D gene: NA
clone size: NA

CDR3 DNA: TGTGCCAGCACCCCAGAGTCAGGGACGACCTACGAGCAGTACTTC
CDR3 protein: CASTPESGTTYEQYF
J gene: TRBJ2-7
V gene: TRBV6-5
D gene: NA
clone size: NA

CDR3 DNA: TGTGCCAGCAGCAACCTAGATCCCCCAGGGTGGATCACAGATACGCAGTATTTT
CDR3 protein: CASSNLDPPGWITDTQYF
J gene: TRBJ2-3
V gene: TRBV21-1
D gene: NA
clone size: NA

CDR3 DNA: TGTGCCAGCAGTAGCGCAGGGAGCACAGATACGCAGTATTTT
CDR3 protein: CASSSAGSTDTQYF
J gene: TRBJ2-3
V gene: TRBV28
D gene: NA
clone size: NA

CDR3 DNA: TGTGCCAGCAGCTTATCGGAAATCACTGAAGCTTTCTTT
CDR3 protein: CASSLSEITEAFF
J gene: TRBJ1-1
V gene: TRBV7-9
D gene: NA
clone size: NA

CDR3 DNA: TGTGCTCGGGACAGCTCCTACAATGAGCAGTTCTTC
CDR3 protein: CARDSSYNEQFF
J gene: TRBJ2-1
V gene: TRBV28
D gene: TRBD1
clone size: NA

CDR3 DNA: TGTGCCAGCTCACCACCGGGCGTCGGCTCCTACAATGAGCAGTTCTTC
CDR3 protein: CASSPPGVGSYNEQFF
J gene: TRBJ2-1
V gene: TRBV18
D gene: NA
clone size: NA

CDR3 DNA: TGTGCCAGCAGCCGCTTCCCTCCGAGGGTCGGCTATGGCTACACCTTC
CDR3 protein: CASSRFPPRVGYGYTF
J gene: TRBJ1-2
V gene: TRBV11-2
D gene: NA
clone size: NA

CDR3 DNA: TGTGCCAGCAGTTCGACGAGGGGGAGCACAGATACGCAGTATTTT
CDR3 protein: CASSSTRGSTDTQYF
J gene: TRBJ2-3
V gene: TRBV27
D gene: NA
clone size: NA

CDR3 DNA: TGTGCCAGCAGCCTGGTAGCGGGAGGGGGTTACAATGAGCAGTTCTTC
CDR3 protein: CASSLVAGGGYNEQFF
J gene: TRBJ2-1
V gene: TRBV11-2
D gene: TRBD2
clone size: NA

CDR3 DNA: TGTGCCAGCAGCAACTGGGCGAGTTCCTACAATGAGCAGTTCTTC
CDR3 protein: CASSNWASSYNEQFF
J gene: TRBJ2-1
V gene: TRBV7-3
D gene: NA
clone size: NA

CDR3 DNA: TGTGCCACCAGTGCCGGACTGAGCACAGATACGCAGTATTTT
CDR3 protein: CATSAGLSTDTQYF
J gene: TRBJ2-3
V gene: TRBV24-1
D gene: NA
clone size: NA

CDR3 DNA: TGCGCCAGCAGCTGGGACAGGGGGAATTCACCCCTCCACTTT
CDR3 protein: CASSWDRGNSPLHF
J gene: TRBJ1-6
V gene: TRBV5-1
D gene: TRBD1
clone size: NA

CDR3 DNA: TGTGCCAGCAGCCAAGAGTGGACGGGATTGAACACTGAAGCTTTCTTT
CDR3 protein: CASSQEWTGLNTEAFF
J gene: TRBJ1-1
V gene: TRBV14
D gene: NA
clone size: NA

CDR3 DNA: TGTGCCACCAGTGACCCAGATGATTCGACAGGGCAGTTCTTC
CDR3 protein: CATSDPDDSTGQFF
J gene: TRBJ2-1
V gene: TRBV24-1
D gene: NA
clone size: NA

CDR3 DNA: TGTGCCAGCAGCGAGGGGGCCGGGGCCGAGCAGTACTTC
CDR3 protein: CASSEGAGAEQYF
J gene: TRBJ2-7
V gene: TRBV9
D gene: TRBD1
clone size: NA